This T cell receptor (beta chain) derives from a study of response to subunit inactivated influenza vaccine. TCRdb called the RT-PCR reads again in MiXCR, with one record for every CDR3 protein. The sample includes approximately 520,000 distinct CDR3 sequences, approximately 15% of them seen just once. This clonotype came up a few times. What it binds is unknown. This CDR3 has 14 residues. The germline V gene encodes CDR1 MGHRA and CDR2 YSYEKL. Trimming removed 4 bases from V and 6 bases from J, with 15 bases in between. The study, taken as a whole, reports: Each seasonal influenza vaccination recruits few new T cells, the authors suggested.

The TCR sequence derives from a man between 50 and 75 years old who received an inactivated influenza vaccine. Specimen: CD4+ T cells sorted from PBMCs, collected about 24 months after vaccination. The rearrangement joins TRBV4-1 to TRBJ1-1, with TRBD1 as a possible D gene (5 bases). This chain's CDR3 is CASSPWGKTPEAFF. The CDR3, as DNA: TGCGCCAGCAGCCCTTGGGGGAAGACCCCTGAAGCTTTCTTT.